This section outlines one T cell receptor beta chain sequence together with its context. No antigen is known for it. Only in-frame clones appear in the TCRdb table, and some are missing; sequencing was by immunoSEQ multiplex PCR. The sample consists of around 100,000 clones, approximately 91% of them appearing once. This specimen comes from a study of T cell responses to AZD1222 COVID-19 vaccine. Study-wide results and caveats: Receipt of two AZD1222 doses was followed by a rise in Spike-specific TCR breadth and depth. Dominant at 160-218 and 743-854, vaccine-associated CD4 TCRs also spanned spike.

Germline V lookup: CDR1 ENHRY, CDR2 SYGVKD. This CDR3 is built from 14 residues. Between the trimmed V and J ends, which lost 4 bases and 8 bases, there was a span of 17 bases. This sequence was found in an adult in good health. The chain joins TRBV10-3 to TRBJ1-1; D gene unclear. The sequencing here drew on peripheral blood, taken on day 0 of AZD1222 vaccination. The CDR3 region is CAISVREDLLEAFF. Written as DNA, the CDR3 is TGTGCCATCAGTGTCCGTGAGGACCTCTTGGAAGCTTTCTTT.